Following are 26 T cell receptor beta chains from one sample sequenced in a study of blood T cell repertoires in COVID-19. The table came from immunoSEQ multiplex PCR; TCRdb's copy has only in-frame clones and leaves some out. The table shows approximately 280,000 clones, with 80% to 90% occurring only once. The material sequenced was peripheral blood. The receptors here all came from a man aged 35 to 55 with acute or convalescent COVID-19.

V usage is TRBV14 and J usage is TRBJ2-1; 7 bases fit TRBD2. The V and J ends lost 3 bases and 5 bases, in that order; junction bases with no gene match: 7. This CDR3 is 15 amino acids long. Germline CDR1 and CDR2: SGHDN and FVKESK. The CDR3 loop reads CASSHLAVHHNEQFF. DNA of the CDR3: TGTGCCAGCAGCCACCTAGCGGTACACCACAATGAGCAGTTCTTC.

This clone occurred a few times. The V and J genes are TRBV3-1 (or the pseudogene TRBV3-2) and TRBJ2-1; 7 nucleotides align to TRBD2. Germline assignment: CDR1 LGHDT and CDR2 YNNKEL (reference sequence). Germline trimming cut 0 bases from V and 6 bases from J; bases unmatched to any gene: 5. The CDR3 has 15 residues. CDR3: CASSQDLGGSNEQFF. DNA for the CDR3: TGTGCCAGCAGCCAAGATCTGGGGGGGTCCAATGAGCAGTTCTTC.

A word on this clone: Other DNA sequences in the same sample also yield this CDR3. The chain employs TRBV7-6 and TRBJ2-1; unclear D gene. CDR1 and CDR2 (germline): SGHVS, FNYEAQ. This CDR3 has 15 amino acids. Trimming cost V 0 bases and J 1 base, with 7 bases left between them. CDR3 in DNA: TGTGCCAGCAGCTTAGCGCCGAGTTCCTACAATGAGCAGTTCTTC. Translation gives CASSLAPSSYNEQFF.

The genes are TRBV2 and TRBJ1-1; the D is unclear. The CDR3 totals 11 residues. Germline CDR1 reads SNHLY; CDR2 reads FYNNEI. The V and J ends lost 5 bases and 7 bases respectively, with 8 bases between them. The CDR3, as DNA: TGTGCCAGCAGTCCCCCAGGTGAAGCTTTCTTT. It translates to CASSPPGEAFF.

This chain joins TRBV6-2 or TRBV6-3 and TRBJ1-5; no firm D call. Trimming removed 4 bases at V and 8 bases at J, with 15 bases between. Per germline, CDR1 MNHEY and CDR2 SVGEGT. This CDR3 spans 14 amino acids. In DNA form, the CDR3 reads TGTGCCAGCAGTTCCACTCGAGGGTTGGAGCCCCAGCATTTT. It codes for CASSSTRGLEPQHF.

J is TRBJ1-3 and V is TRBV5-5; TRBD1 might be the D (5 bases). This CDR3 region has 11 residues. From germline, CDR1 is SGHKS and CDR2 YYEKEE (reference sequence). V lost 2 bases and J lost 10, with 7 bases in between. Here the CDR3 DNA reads TGTGCCAGCAGCTTCCAGGGAACCATATATTTT. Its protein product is CASSFQGTIYF.

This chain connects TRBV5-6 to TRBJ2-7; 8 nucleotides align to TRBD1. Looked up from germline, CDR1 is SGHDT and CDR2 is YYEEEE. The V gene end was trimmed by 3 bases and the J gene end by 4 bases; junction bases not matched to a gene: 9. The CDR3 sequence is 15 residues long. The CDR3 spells CASSYPTGERYEQYF. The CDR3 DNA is TGTGCCAGCAGCTACCCGACAGGGGAAAGGTACGAGCAGTACTTC.

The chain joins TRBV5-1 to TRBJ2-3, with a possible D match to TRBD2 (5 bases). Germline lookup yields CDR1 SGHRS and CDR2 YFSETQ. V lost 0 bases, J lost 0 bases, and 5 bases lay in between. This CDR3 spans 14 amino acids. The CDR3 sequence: CASSLGLSTDTQYF. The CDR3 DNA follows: TGCGCCAGCAGCTTGGGACTAAGCACAGATACGCAGTATTTT.

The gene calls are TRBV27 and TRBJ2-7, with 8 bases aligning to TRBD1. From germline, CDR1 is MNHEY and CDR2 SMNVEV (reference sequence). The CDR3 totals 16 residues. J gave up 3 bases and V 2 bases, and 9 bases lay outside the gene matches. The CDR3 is CASSLRQGFGVYEQYF. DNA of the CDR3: TGTGCCAGCAGTTTACGACAGGGGTTCGGGGTCTACGAGCAGTACTTC.

CDR3 in DNA: TGTGCCAGCAGCTTAGCATCGGTAGACACTGAAGCTTTCTTT. It yields the protein CASSLASVDTEAFF. The V gene is TRBV7-9, the J gene TRBJ1-1; D is undetermined. The CDR3 totals 14 residues. Germline CDR1 SEHNR, CDR2 FQNEAQ (reference sequence). The V end lost 0 bases, the J end lost 3 bases, and 8 bases lay between the germline ends.

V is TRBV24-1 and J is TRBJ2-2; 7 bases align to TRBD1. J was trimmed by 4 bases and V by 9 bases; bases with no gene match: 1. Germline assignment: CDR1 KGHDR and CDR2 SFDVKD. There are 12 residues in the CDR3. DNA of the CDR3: TGTGCCACCGGGACAGTCACCGGGGAGCTGTTTTTT. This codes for CATGTVTGELFF.

The CDR3 DNA is TGTGCCAGCAGTTCCGGCCCGGGTATTTCCTACAATGAGCAGTTCTTC. This sequence encodes CASSSGPGISYNEQFF. The chain links TRBV5-5 to TRBJ2-1; no firm D call. V was cut by 5 bases and J by 1 base, with 16 bases left in between. From germline, CDR1 is SGHKS and CDR2 YYEKEE (reference sequence). CDR3 length: 16 amino acids. The full variable domain, its missing parts supplied by reference TRBV5-5 and TRBJ2-1, is DAGVTQSPTHLIKTRGQQVTLRCSPISGHKSVSWYQQVLGQGPQFIFQYYEKEERGRGNFPDRFSARQFPNYSSELNVNALLLGDSALYLCASSSGPGISYNEQFFGPGTRLTVL.

The CDR3 loop reads CASSRVEKNYGYTF. CDR3 sequence (DNA): TGTGCCAGCTCCCGGGTAGAGAAGAACTATGGCTACACCTTC. This rearrangement joins TRBV18 to TRBJ1-2; D remains unclear. This CDR3 is built from 14 residues. V was shortened by 6 bases and J by 2 bases, with 13 bases between the two germline ends. Germline V gene lookup returns CDR1 KGHSH and CDR2 LQKENI.

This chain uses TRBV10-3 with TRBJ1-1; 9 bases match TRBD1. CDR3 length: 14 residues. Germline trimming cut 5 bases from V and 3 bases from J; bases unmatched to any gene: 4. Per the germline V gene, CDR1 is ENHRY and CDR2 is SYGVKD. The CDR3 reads CAISRTGVDTEAFF. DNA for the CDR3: TGTGCCATCAGTCGGACAGGGGTGGACACTGAAGCTTTCTTT.

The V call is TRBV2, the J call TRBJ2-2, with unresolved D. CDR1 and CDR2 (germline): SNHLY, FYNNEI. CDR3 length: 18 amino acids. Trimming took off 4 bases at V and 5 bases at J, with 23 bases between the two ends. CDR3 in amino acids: CASSATTASSSYTGELFF. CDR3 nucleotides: TGTGCCAGCAGTGCGACCACAGCCTCAAGTAGTTATACCGGGGAGCTGTTTTTT. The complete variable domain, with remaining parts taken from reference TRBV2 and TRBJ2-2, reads EPEVTQTPSHQVTQMGQEVILRCVPISNHLYFYWYRQILGQKVEFLVSFYNNEISEKSEIFDDQFSVERPDGSNFTLKIRSTKLEDSAMYFCASSATTASSSYTGELFFGEGSRLTVL.

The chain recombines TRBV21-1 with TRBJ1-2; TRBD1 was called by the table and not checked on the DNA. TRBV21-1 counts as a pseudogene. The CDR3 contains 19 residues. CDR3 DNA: TGTGCCAGCAGCTCCGTTAGGGGACAGGTTTCGCCAGCTAACTATGGCTACACCTTC. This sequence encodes CASSSVRGQVSPANYGYTF.

CDR3 in DNA: TGTGCCTCCAGGAGGGGTACCTCTGAAGCTTTCTTT. Translation: CASRRGTSEAFF. The rearrangement uses TRBV10-3 and TRBJ1-1; tentatively, D is TRBD1 (5 bases). Germline lookup yields CDR1 ENHRY and CDR2 SYGVKD. V lost 11 bases and J lost 6, with 16 bases in between. This CDR3 is 12 amino acids long.

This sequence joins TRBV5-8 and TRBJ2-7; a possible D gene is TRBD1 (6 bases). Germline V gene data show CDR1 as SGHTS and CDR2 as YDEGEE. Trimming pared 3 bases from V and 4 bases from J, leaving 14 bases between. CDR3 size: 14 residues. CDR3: CASSSTYREYEQYF. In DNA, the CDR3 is TGTGCCAGCAGCTCGACCTACAGGGAATACGAGCAGTACTTC.

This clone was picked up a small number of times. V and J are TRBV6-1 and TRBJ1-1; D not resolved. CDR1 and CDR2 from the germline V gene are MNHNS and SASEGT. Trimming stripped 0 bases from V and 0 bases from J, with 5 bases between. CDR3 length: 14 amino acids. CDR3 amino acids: CASSEAAVNTEAFF. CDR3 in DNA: TGTGCCAGCAGTGAAGCTGCGGTGAACACTGAAGCTTTCTTT.

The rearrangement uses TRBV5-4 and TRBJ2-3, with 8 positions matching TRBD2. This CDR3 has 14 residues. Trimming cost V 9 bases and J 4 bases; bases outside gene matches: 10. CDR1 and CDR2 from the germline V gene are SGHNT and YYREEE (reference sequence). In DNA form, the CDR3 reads TGTGCCACCACCCGGGGGGGGAGGGCAGATACGCAGTATTTT. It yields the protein CATTRGGRADTQYF.

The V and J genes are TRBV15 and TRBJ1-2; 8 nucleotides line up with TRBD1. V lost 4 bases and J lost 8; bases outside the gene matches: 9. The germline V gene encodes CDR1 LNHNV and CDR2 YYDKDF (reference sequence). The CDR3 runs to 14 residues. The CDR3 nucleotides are TGTGCCACCAGCAAAGGACAGGGTGTGGGGGGCTACACCTTC. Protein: CATSKGQGVGGYTF.

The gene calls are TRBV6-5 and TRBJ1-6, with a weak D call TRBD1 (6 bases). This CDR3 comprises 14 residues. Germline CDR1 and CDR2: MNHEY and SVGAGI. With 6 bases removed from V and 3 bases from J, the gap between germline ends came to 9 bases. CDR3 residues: CASSLTGYNSPLHF. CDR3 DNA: TGTGCCAGCAGCCTGACAGGCTATAATTCACCCCTCCACTTT.

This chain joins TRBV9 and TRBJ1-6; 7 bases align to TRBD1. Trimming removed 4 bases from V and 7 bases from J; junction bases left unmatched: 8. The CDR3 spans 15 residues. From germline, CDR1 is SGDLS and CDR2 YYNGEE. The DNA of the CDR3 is TGTGCCAGCAGCCCCTCGGACAGGTGGAATTCACCCCTCCACTTT. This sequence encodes CASSPSDRWNSPLHF.

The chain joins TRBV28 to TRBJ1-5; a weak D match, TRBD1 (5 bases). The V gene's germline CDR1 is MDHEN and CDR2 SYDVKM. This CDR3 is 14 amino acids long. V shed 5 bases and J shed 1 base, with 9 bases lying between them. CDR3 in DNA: TGTGCCAGCAGTCAGGGTGGAAGCAATCAGCCCCAGCATTTT. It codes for CASSQGGSNQPQHF.

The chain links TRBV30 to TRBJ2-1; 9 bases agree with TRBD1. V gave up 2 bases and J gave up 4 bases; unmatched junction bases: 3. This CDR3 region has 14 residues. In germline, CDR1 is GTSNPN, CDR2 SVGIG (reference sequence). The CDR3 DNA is TGTGCCTGGAGTTACAGGGGGCTGTACAATGAGCAGTTCTTC. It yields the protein CAWSYRGLYNEQFF.

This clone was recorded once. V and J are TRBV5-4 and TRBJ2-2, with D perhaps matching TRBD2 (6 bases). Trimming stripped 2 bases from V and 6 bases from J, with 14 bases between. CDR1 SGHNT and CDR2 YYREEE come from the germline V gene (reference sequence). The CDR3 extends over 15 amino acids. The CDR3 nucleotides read TGTGCCAGCAGCTTACCGACTAGAGGCGCCGGGGAGCTGTTTTTT. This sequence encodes CASSLPTRGAGELFF.